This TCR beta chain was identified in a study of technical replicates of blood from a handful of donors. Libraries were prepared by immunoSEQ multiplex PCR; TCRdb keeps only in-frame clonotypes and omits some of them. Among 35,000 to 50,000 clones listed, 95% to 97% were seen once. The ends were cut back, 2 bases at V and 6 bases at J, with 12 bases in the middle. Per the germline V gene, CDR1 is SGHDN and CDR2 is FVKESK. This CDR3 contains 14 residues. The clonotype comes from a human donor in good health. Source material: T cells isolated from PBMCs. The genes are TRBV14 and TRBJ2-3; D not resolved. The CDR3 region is CASSQFASSDTQYF. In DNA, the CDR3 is TGTGCCAGCAGCCAATTCGCTAGTTCGGATACGCAGTATTTT.